This T cell receptor (beta chain) was identified during a study of technical replicates of blood from several donors (dated by TCRdb to between 2016 and 2019). Regarding this clone: Its antigen remains undetermined. It has no much larger one-base neighbor in the sample; base qualities were not kept.

Libraries were built with the immunoSEQ multiplex PCR assay. Drawn from immuneACCESS, this table holds only the in-frame rearrangements with V and J called that TCRdb kept. Clones are partly lost; checked studies trace under half to an unresolved V gene and leave the rest unexplained. The sample profile shows 80,000 to 100,000 clones; approximately 96% of them were found once. The leading ten clones occupy about 0.36% of the sample. The CDR1 and CDR2 encoded by the germline V gene (reference sequence) are SGHNT and YYREEE. The CDR3 starts with the cysteine, ends with the phenylalanine, and has 15 residues. Solely the CDR3 DNA is kept, with 45 bases framed from the first base. Here V drops 0 bases and J drops 2 bases, and the junction holds 4 bases not matched to any gene.

The TCR sequence derives from a human donor in good health. Sequencing was performed on T cells isolated from PBMCs. The receptor chain draws on TRBV5-4 and TRBJ2-5; a stretch of 7 junction bases matches TRBD1. The CDR3 sequence is CASSLVLGQQETQYF. Here is the DNA: TGTGCCAGCAGCTTGGTCCTGGGACAGCAAGAGACCCAGTACTTC.